This TCR beta chain was recovered during a study of glioma-infiltrating T cells after dendritic cell vaccination. About the study: At biweekly intervals, patients got three intradermal dendritic cell vaccine injections.

This CDR3 region has 14 residues. The ends lost 6 bases at V and 1 base at J; junction bases unmatched: 4. The V gene's germline CDR1 is WSHSY and CDR2 SAAADI. The PCR used 60 V beta and 13 J beta primers. Data came from immunoSEQ multiplex PCR; TCRdb stores just in-frame clones and leaves some out. The sample consists of tens of thousands of clones, about nine tenths of them appearing once. Time point specified: after dendritic cell vaccination, including at tumor progression/relapse. No glioblastoma patient carried an isocitrate dehydrogenase mutation. Blood PBMC samples: pre-vaccination, two weeks post third vaccination, and at tumor progression.

The sequence derives from a human donor with glioblastoma. The rearrangement links TRBV10-2 to TRBJ2-3; the match to TRBD2 covers 7 bases. The sequenced sample was blood, obtained after dendritic cell vaccination. The CDR3 DNA reads as TGCGCCAGCAGAACTAGCGACGGCACAGATACGCAGTATTTT. Protein sequence: CASRTSDGTDTQYF.